Listed here are 2 T cell receptor beta chains from one sample, sequenced in a study of blood T cell repertoires in COVID-19. Some clones are missing from TCRdb's copy, which holds only in-frame ones; the method was immunoSEQ multiplex PCR. The sample consists of roughly 200,000 clones, approximately 80% of them appearing once. The sample was peripheral blood. The source is a woman aged 40 to 50 with COVID-19, enrolled during active disease.

The rearrangement uses TRBV6-5 and TRBJ1-1, with TRBD1 matching 8 bases. The germline V gene encodes CDR1 MNHEY and CDR2 SVGAGI. The CDR3 loop spans 16 amino acids. Trimming took 1 base from V and 1 from J; bases not matched to a gene: 5. This CDR3 reads CASSYYQGATNTEAFF. The CDR3 region has the DNA TGTGCCAGCAGTTACTACCAGGGGGCGACGAACACTGAAGCTTTCTTT.

This chain connects TRBV7-2 to TRBJ2-2; D is perhaps TRBD2 (5 bases). V gave up 6 bases and J gave up 0 bases, with 5 bases separating them. Germline V CDR1 and CDR2: SGHTA, FQGNSA. The CDR3 has 13 residues. CDR3 in DNA: TGTGCCAGCAGAGCGGCGAACACCGGGGAGCTGTTTTTT. Translation gives CASRAANTGELFF.